This T cell receptor (beta chain) was recovered during a study of shared clonotypes between healthy human individuals. Regarding the study as a whole: With a few donors compared, about 5.2% of naive CD4 clonotypes were shared. At large depth, rarefaction still showed sorted-subset sequencing to be incomplete.

For each subset, genomic DNA was distributed in equal portions over several immunoSEQ plates. When replicate PCRs were run on sorted subsets, they used 150 to 200 ng DNA, about 30,000 T cell genomes. Sequencing used immunoSEQ multiplex PCR; TCRdb keeps in-frame clones, though not all of them. This table holds about 690,000 clones, 80% to 95% found once. The CDR3 consists of 11 residues. The germline V and J ends were trimmed by 8 bases and 1 base, with 5 bases remaining between them. Germline V gene sequence: CDR1 SNHLY, CDR2 FYNNEI. Remarks on this clone: Its antigen remains unknown.

The chain links TRBV2 to TRBJ1-1; D ambiguous. Sequencing was carried out using memory CD8+ T cells from PBMCs. As for subset: CD45RO+ cells pooled with CCR7-negative TemRA cells. The origin of this receptor is a man younger than 30 in good health. Some clones in this sample may be carry-over from other donors' samples. In DNA form, the CDR3 reads TGTGCCAGCCCCAAGAACACTGAAGCTTTCTTT. Translation: CASPKNTEAFF. Based on the CDR3 plus reference TRBV2 and TRBJ1-1, the full variable domain is EPEVTQTPSHQVTQMGQEVILRCVPISNHLYFYWYRQILGQKVEFLVSFYNNEISEKSEIFDDQFSVERPDGSNFTLKIRSTKLEDSAMYFCASPKNTEAFFGQGTRLTVV.